This is a list of T cell receptor beta chains from one sample in a study of blood T cell repertoires in COVID-19. Libraries were prepared by immunoSEQ multiplex PCR; TCRdb keeps only in-frame clonotypes and omits some of them. This table has approximately 290,000 clones, roughly nine tenths appearing once. The sequencing input was peripheral blood. The receptors derive from a woman aged 25 to 45 with COVID-19, enrolled during active disease. CDR3s include the opening cysteine and the closing phenylalanine or tryptophan. Each record gives: D gene, V gene, clone size, J gene, CDR3 DNA, CDR3 protein. The D gene is left open where the match is weak. A row's size may be missing; if present it is once, few, many or a size class.

D gene: -
V gene: TRBV23-1
clone size: -
J gene: TRBJ1-2
CDR3 DNA: TGCGCCAGTCTACCTGCTAACTATGGCTACACCTTC
CDR3 protein: CASLPANYGYTF

D gene: -
V gene: TRBV11-2
clone size: -
J gene: TRBJ1-6
CDR3 DNA: TGTGCCAGCAGCTTAACAGGAGAACTTAATTCACCCCTCCACTTT
CDR3 protein: CASSLTGELNSPLHF

D gene: -
V gene: TRBV5-4
clone size: -
J gene: TRBJ2-1
CDR3 DNA: TGTGCCAGCAGCTTGGTGATGAGGTTCAACTCCTACAATGAGCAGTTCTTC
CDR3 protein: CASSLVMRFNSYNEQFF

D gene: TRBD2
V gene: TRBV2
clone size: -
J gene: TRBJ2-7
CDR3 DNA: TGTGCCAGCAGACGCACTAGCGGCGCCAGCCTGGACGAGCAGTACTTC
CDR3 protein: CASRRTSGASLDEQYF

D gene: -
V gene: TRBV2
clone size: -
J gene: TRBJ1-1
CDR3 DNA: TGTGCCAGCAAGATTGGACAGCTAAACACTGAAGCTTTCTTT
CDR3 protein: CASKIGQLNTEAFF

D gene: TRBD1
V gene: TRBV7-7
clone size: -
J gene: TRBJ1-1
CDR3 DNA: TGTGCCAGCAGCCCTTTGACAGGGTCGAACACTGAAGCTTTCTTT
CDR3 protein: CASSPLTGSNTEAFF

D gene: TRBD2
V gene: TRBV6-1
clone size: -
J gene: TRBJ2-1
CDR3 DNA: TGTGCCAGCAGTGAAGCCCTAGCGGGATTACGTAAGCAGTTCTTC
CDR3 protein: CASSEALAGLRKQFF

D gene: -
V gene: TRBV4-2
clone size: -
J gene: TRBJ2-1
CDR3 DNA: TGTGCCAGCAGCCGTAGCGGTGGGGCCTACAATGAGCAGTTCTTC
CDR3 protein: CASSRSGGAYNEQFF

D gene: -
V gene: TRBV10-2
clone size: -
J gene: TRBJ1-2
CDR3 DNA: TGCGCCAGCAGTGAGTCCGGCCGTCGGGCAGGGGAAGGTGGCTACACCTTC
CDR3 protein: CASSESGRRAGEGGYTF

D gene: TRBD1
V gene: TRBV28
clone size: -
J gene: TRBJ2-3
CDR3 DNA: TGTGCCAGCAGTGCTACAGGGGGGCGGACGGATACGCAGTATTTT
CDR3 protein: CASSATGGRTDTQYF

D gene: -
V gene: TRBV7-8
clone size: -
J gene: TRBJ2-4
CDR3 DNA: TGTGCCAGCAGCCCCACAAGGCTAGCAAGAGGCATTCAGTACTTC
CDR3 protein: CASSPTRLARGIQYF

D gene: TRBD1
V gene: TRBV7-9
clone size: once
J gene: TRBJ1-4
CDR3 DNA: TGTGCCAGCAGCCTCCGGGACAGTGTCGGCCTGTTTTTT
CDR3 protein: CASSLRDSVGLFF

D gene: -
V gene: TRBV19
clone size: -
J gene: TRBJ1-1
CDR3 DNA: TGTGCCAGTAGTACCCCCGGGGGGTTTAACACTGAAGCTTTCTTT
CDR3 protein: CASSTPGGFNTEAFF

D gene: TRBD1
V gene: TRBV5-1
clone size: -
J gene: TRBJ1-1
CDR3 DNA: TGCGCCAGCAGCCCCGGGGGACAGGCAAACACTGAAGCTTTCTTT
CDR3 protein: CASSPGGQANTEAFF

D gene: -
V gene: TRBV11-2
clone size: few
J gene: TRBJ2-6
CDR3 DNA: TGTGCCAGCAGCTCTAGGACTGGGGCCAACGTCCTGACTTTC
CDR3 protein: CASSSRTGANVLTF

D gene: -
V gene: TRBV10-1
clone size: -
J gene: TRBJ1-1
CDR3 DNA: TGCGCCAGCAGTGTTACACTGGAGGGGACTGAAGCTTTCTTT
CDR3 protein: CASSVTLEGTEAFF

D gene: TRBD2
V gene: TRBV6-5
clone size: -
J gene: TRBJ2-7
CDR3 DNA: TGTGCCAGCAGGGCGGGACTAGCGCAATACGAGCAGTACTTC
CDR3 protein: CASRAGLAQYEQYF

D gene: -
V gene: TRBV9
clone size: -
J gene: TRBJ2-7
CDR3 DNA: TGTGCCAGCAGCGTAGCTCCCGGTACCTACGAGCAGTACTTC
CDR3 protein: CASSVAPGTYEQYF

D gene: TRBD1
V gene: TRBV10-3
clone size: -
J gene: TRBJ2-1
CDR3 DNA: TGTGCCATCAGCCAGACAGGGGGCTTAAACAATGAGCAGTTCTTC
CDR3 protein: CAISQTGGLNNEQFF

D gene: -
V gene: TRBV6-6
clone size: -
J gene: TRBJ2-7
CDR3 DNA: TGTGCCACTTCCCGACAGTACGAGCAGTACTTC
CDR3 protein: CATSRQYEQYF

D gene: -
V gene: TRBV6-6
clone size: -
J gene: TRBJ1-1
CDR3 DNA: TGTGCCAGCAGTTACGTCAGCACTGAAGCTTTCTTT
CDR3 protein: CASSYVSTEAFF

D gene: -
V gene: TRBV7-2
clone size: -
J gene: TRBJ2-1
CDR3 DNA: TGTGCCAGCAGCTTTTTGGAGGGATCCTACAATGAGCAGTTCTTC
CDR3 protein: CASSFLEGSYNEQFF

D gene: -
V gene: TRBV24-1
clone size: -
J gene: TRBJ1-5
CDR3 DNA: TGTGCCACCAGTGATGGGAGCGGCGATCCCCAGCATTTT
CDR3 protein: CATSDGSGDPQHF

D gene: -
V gene: TRBV3-1/TRBV3-2
clone size: -
J gene: TRBJ1-5
CDR3 DNA: TGTGCCAGCTCCGTCGGGTTTAATCAGCCCCAGCATTTT
CDR3 protein: CASSVGFNQPQHF

D gene: -
V gene: TRBV3-1/TRBV3-2
clone size: -
J gene: TRBJ2-1
CDR3 DNA: TGTGCCAGCAGCCAAACAGGGAAGGGTGAGCAGTTCTTC
CDR3 protein: CASSQTGKGEQFF

D gene: TRBD1
V gene: TRBV15
clone size: -
J gene: TRBJ2-7
CDR3 DNA: TGTGCCACCAGCAGAGATCAGAGTAGGGACAGGCCCTACGAGCAGTACTTC
CDR3 protein: CATSRDQSRDRPYEQYF

D gene: TRBD1
V gene: TRBV18
clone size: -
J gene: TRBJ1-5
CDR3 DNA: TGTGCCAGCTCACTACAGGGGATCGAACAGCCCCAGCATTTT
CDR3 protein: CASSLQGIEQPQHF

D gene: TRBD1
V gene: TRBV6-5
clone size: -
J gene: TRBJ1-5
CDR3 DNA: TGTGCCAGCAGTCCTGACAGGGATCAGCCCCAGCATTTT
CDR3 protein: CASSPDRDQPQHF

D gene: -
V gene: TRBV5-6
clone size: -
J gene: TRBJ2-1
CDR3 DNA: TGTGCCAGCAGCTCAGACACGAGCTCCTACAATGAGCAGTTCTTC
CDR3 protein: CASSSDTSSYNEQFF

D gene: -
V gene: TRBV3-1/TRBV3-2
clone size: -
J gene: TRBJ2-1
CDR3 DNA: TGTGCCAGCAGACAACAGGGCTACTCCTACAATGAGCAGTTCTTC
CDR3 protein: CASRQQGYSYNEQFF

D gene: -
V gene: TRBV28
clone size: -
J gene: TRBJ1-5
CDR3 DNA: TGTGCCAGCAGTCCAACCCAGGGGAATAGCAATCAGCCCCAGCATTTT
CDR3 protein: CASSPTQGNSNQPQHF

D gene: -
V gene: TRBV28
clone size: -
J gene: TRBJ1-5
CDR3 DNA: TGTGCCAGCAGACCAGGGGGCAATCAGCCCCAGCATTTT
CDR3 protein: CASRPGGNQPQHF

D gene: -
V gene: TRBV27
clone size: once
J gene: TRBJ2-2
CDR3 DNA: TGTGCCAGCAGTTTATCGGCCGGGACCGGGGAGCTGTTTTTT
CDR3 protein: CASSLSAGTGELFF

D gene: TRBD1
V gene: TRBV6-6
clone size: -
J gene: TRBJ2-6
CDR3 DNA: TGTGCCAGCAGTTACGGGGGACAGTCTGGGGCCAACGTCCTGACTTTC
CDR3 protein: CASSYGGQSGANVLTF

D gene: -
V gene: TRBV14
clone size: -
J gene: TRBJ1-2
CDR3 DNA: TGTGCCAGCAGCCAGCAGCAGGTTTATGGCTACACCTTC
CDR3 protein: CASSQQQVYGYTF

D gene: -
V gene: TRBV28
clone size: -
J gene: TRBJ1-5
CDR3 DNA: TGTGCCAGCAGTTTACAGGACAACAATCAGCCCCAGCATTTT
CDR3 protein: CASSLQDNNQPQHF

D gene: TRBD1
V gene: TRBV6-1
clone size: -
J gene: TRBJ1-4
CDR3 DNA: TGTGCCAGCAGTGAAGCGCTTCGACAGGGGAGCGAAAAACTGTTTTTT
CDR3 protein: CASSEALRQGSEKLFF

D gene: TRBD2
V gene: TRBV29-1
clone size: -
J gene: TRBJ2-7
CDR3 DNA: TGCAGCGTCCTTGGGCTAGCGGGAGGGTCGTCCTACGAGCAGTACTTC
CDR3 protein: CSVLGLAGGSSYEQYF

D gene: -
V gene: TRBV5-1
clone size: few
J gene: TRBJ1-1
CDR3 DNA: TGCGCCAGCAGCTTGGATACACGCTCGACACTTGAAGCTTTCTTT
CDR3 protein: CASSLDTRSTLEAFF

D gene: -
V gene: TRBV15
clone size: -
J gene: TRBJ2-2
CDR3 DNA: TGTGCCACCAGCAGAGACCCCCCTAGCCCGACCGGGGAGCTGTTTTTT
CDR3 protein: CATSRDPPSPTGELFF

D gene: -
V gene: TRBV2
clone size: -
J gene: TRBJ1-2
CDR3 DNA: TGTGCCAGCAGTGCCGACAGGAATAGCGATGGCTACACCTTC
CDR3 protein: CASSADRNSDGYTF

D gene: TRBD1
V gene: TRBV5-1
clone size: -
J gene: TRBJ1-2
CDR3 DNA: TGCGCCAGCAGTTCCCAACCGACAGGGGGCGAATTCTCCTATGGCTACACCTTC
CDR3 protein: CASSSQPTGGEFSYGYTF

D gene: -
V gene: TRBV11-2
clone size: -
J gene: TRBJ2-5
CDR3 DNA: TGTGCCAGCAGCCGCACGGGAGAGACCCAGTACTTC
CDR3 protein: CASSRTGETQYF

D gene: TRBD1
V gene: TRBV19
clone size: few
J gene: TRBJ1-2
CDR3 DNA: TGTGCCAGTTCTCCGGACAGGGGGCGCCGATACCATGGCTACACCTTC
CDR3 protein: CASSPDRGRRYHGYTF

D gene: -
V gene: TRBV2
clone size: -
J gene: TRBJ2-1
CDR3 DNA: TGTGCCAGCAGTGGGCTTCCCTACAATGAGCAGTTCTTC
CDR3 protein: CASSGLPYNEQFF

D gene: TRBD1
V gene: TRBV28
clone size: -
J gene: TRBJ1-2
CDR3 DNA: TGTGCCCACACCCGGGACAGGCTTAACTATGGCTACACCTTC
CDR3 protein: CAHTRDRLNYGYTF

D gene: TRBD2
V gene: TRBV28
clone size: -
J gene: TRBJ2-1
CDR3 DNA: TGTGCCAGCGGCCTAGCGGGGAATGAGCAGTTCTTC
CDR3 protein: CASGLAGNEQFF

D gene: -
V gene: TRBV5-1
clone size: once
J gene: TRBJ1-1
CDR3 DNA: TGCGCCAGCAGCTTGGTACCCGGGGGGTTCGCTGAAGCTTTCTTT
CDR3 protein: CASSLVPGGFAEAFF

D gene: -
V gene: TRBV2
clone size: -
J gene: TRBJ2-1
CDR3 DNA: TGTGCCAGCCCGTCTAGCGAGAGCTCCTACAATGAGCAGTTCTTC
CDR3 protein: CASPSSESSYNEQFF

D gene: TRBD2
V gene: TRBV6-1
clone size: -
J gene: TRBJ2-3
CDR3 DNA: TGTGCCAGCAGTGGGACTAGCGGGAGCGGGTCAGATACGCAGTATTTT
CDR3 protein: CASSGTSGSGSDTQYF

D gene: -
V gene: TRBV5-1
clone size: once
J gene: TRBJ1-1
CDR3 DNA: TGCGCCAGCAGCTTGGATGGACAGAACACTGAAGCTTTCTTT
CDR3 protein: CASSLDGQNTEAFF

D gene: -
V gene: TRBV11-2
clone size: -
J gene: TRBJ1-2
CDR3 DNA: TGTGCCAGCAGCGCTCGGGGTTCTAACTATGGCTACACCTTC
CDR3 protein: CASSARGSNYGYTF

D gene: -
V gene: TRBV3-1/TRBV3-2
clone size: -
J gene: TRBJ1-1
CDR3 DNA: TGTGCCAGCAGCCAAGATTGGAGGTTTGGCACTGAAGCTTTCTTT
CDR3 protein: CASSQDWRFGTEAFF

D gene: TRBD1
V gene: TRBV30
clone size: -
J gene: TRBJ2-5
CDR3 DNA: TGTGCCTGGAGTGTAGGGACAGGAGAGACCCAGTACTTC
CDR3 protein: CAWSVGTGETQYF

D gene: TRBD2
V gene: TRBV2
clone size: -
J gene: TRBJ2-1
CDR3 DNA: TGTGCCGGACTAGCGGAAACCTACAATGAGCAGTTCTTC
CDR3 protein: CAGLAETYNEQFF

D gene: TRBD2
V gene: TRBV7-3
clone size: -
J gene: TRBJ2-1
CDR3 DNA: TGTGCCAGCAGCTTAGACGGGAGGGCCTCTGGTGAGCAGTTCTTC
CDR3 protein: CASSLDGRASGEQFF

D gene: -
V gene: TRBV7-2
clone size: -
J gene: TRBJ2-7
CDR3 DNA: TGTGCCAGCAGCTTTTCGGGGTACGAGCAGTACTTC
CDR3 protein: CASSFSGYEQYF

D gene: -
V gene: TRBV19
clone size: -
J gene: TRBJ1-2
CDR3 DNA: TGTGCCAGTATGGAGTTGAATGGGGCCAGCGACTATGGCTACACCTTC
CDR3 protein: CASMELNGASDYGYTF